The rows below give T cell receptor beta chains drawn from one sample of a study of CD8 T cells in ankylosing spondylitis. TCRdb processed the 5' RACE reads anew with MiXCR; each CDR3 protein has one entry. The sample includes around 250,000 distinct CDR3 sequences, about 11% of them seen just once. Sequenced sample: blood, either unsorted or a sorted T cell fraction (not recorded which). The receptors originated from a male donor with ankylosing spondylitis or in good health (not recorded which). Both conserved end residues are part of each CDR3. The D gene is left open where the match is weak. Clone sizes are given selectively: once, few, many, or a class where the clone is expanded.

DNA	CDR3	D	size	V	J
TGCAGTGCTCCTAGCGGGGAATACAATGAGCAGTTCTTC	CSAPSGEYNEQFF	TRBD2	many	TRBV20-1	TRBJ2-1
TGTGCCAGCAGCTCCTATGCTAAAGCGGGAGATACGCAGTATTTT	CASSSYAKAGDTQYF	NA	NA	TRBV11-2	TRBJ2-3
TGTGCCAGCAGTTTTACACTGGCCGGAGATACGCAGTATTTT	CASSFTLAGDTQYF	NA	many	TRBV12-3/TRBV12-4	TRBJ2-3
TGTACCAGCAGCTTAGTCCACTTCACAGATACGCAGTATTTT	CTSSLVHFTDTQYF	NA	NA	TRBV7-6	TRBJ2-3
TGTGCCAGCAGCTTAGATCCGCTAGGGAACGAGCAGTACTTC	CASSLDPLGNEQYF	NA	NA	TRBV11-2	TRBJ2-7
TGTGCCAGCAGCTTAGCGGTTGATCAGCCCCAGCATTTT	CASSLAVDQPQHF	NA	many	TRBV7-9	TRBJ1-5
TGCGCCAGCAGCTTGGAAGAGGGTATAGGGGAGACCCAGTACTTC	CASSLEEGIGETQYF	NA	few	TRBV5-1	TRBJ2-5
TGTGCCAGCAGACGGACAGGGGACACCGGGGAGCTGTTTTTT	CASRRTGDTGELFF	TRBD1	NA	TRBV3-1	TRBJ2-2
TGCGCCAGCAGCGGACAGGCAAGCTCCTACGAGCAGTACTTC	CASSGQASSYEQYF	TRBD1	many	TRBV5-1	TRBJ2-7
TGTGCCTGCTCCCAAGATCCCCCAGCGGGAGTAAGTGGAGCCAAAAACATTCAGTACTTC	CACSQDPPAGVSGAKNIQYF	TRBD2	NA	TRBV3-1	TRBJ2-4
TGTGCCAGCACCCCCAGGGGACATGGCTACACCTTC	CASTPRGHGYTF	NA	many	TRBV12-3/TRBV12-4	TRBJ1-2
TGTGCCAGCAGTTACGGGACAGGGACAGCCTACTCTGGAAACACCATATATTTT	CASSYGTGTAYSGNTIYF	TRBD1	many	TRBV6-5	TRBJ1-3
TGTGCCAGCAGCTCACTCCTCCAGGGGGCAAGGACCGGGGAGCTGTTTTTT	CASSSLLQGARTGELFF	TRBD1	NA	TRBV7-8	TRBJ2-2
TGCAGTGCTCCCAGGGAGACAGATACGCAGTATTTT	CSAPRETDTQYF	NA	few	TRBV20-1	TRBJ2-3
TGTGCCAGCGGAACAATCGAGCAGTTCTTC	CASGTIEQFF	NA	NA	TRBV12-3/TRBV12-4	TRBJ2-1
TGTGCCAGCAGCCCCACCGGGACAGGGCCGAACTCTGGAAACACCATATATTTT	CASSPTGTGPNSGNTIYF	TRBD1	many	TRBV7-6	TRBJ1-3
TGTGCCAGCAGAATCACAGGGACGAACACTGAAGCTTTCTTT	CASRITGTNTEAFF	NA	many	TRBV6-5	TRBJ1-1
TGCAGCGTTGCGGACAGGGTGGACACTGAAGCTTTCTTT	CSVADRVDTEAFF	TRBD1	once	TRBV29-1	TRBJ1-1